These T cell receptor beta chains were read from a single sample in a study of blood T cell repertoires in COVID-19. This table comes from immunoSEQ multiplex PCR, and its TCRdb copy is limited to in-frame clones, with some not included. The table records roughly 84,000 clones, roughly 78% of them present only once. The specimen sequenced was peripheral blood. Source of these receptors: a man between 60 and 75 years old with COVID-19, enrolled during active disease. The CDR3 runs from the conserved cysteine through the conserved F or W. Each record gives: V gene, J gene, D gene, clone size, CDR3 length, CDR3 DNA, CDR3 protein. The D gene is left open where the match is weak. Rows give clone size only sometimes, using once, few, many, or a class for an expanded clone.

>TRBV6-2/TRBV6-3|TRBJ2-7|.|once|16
TGTGCCAGCAGTTACCCACACGGGCGGGCAAAAAGGGAGCAGTACTTC
CASSYPHGRAKREQYF
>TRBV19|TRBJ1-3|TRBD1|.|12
TGTGCCAGCGGGACAGCCGGAAACACCATATATTTT
CASGTAGNTIYF
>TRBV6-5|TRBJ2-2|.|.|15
TGTGCCAGCACGGGACATTCGGCGAACACCGGGGAGCTGTTTTTT
CASTGHSANTGELFF
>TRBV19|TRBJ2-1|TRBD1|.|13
TGTGCCAGTAGTATTGACAGGGACAATGAGCAGTTCTTC
CASSIDRDNEQFF
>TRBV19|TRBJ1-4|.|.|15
TGTGCCAGTAGTACCTCAGATTTGCCCAGTGAAAAACTGTTTTTT
CASSTSDLPSEKLFF
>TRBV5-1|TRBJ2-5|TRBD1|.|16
TGCGCCAGCAGCTTACCCCAGGGGGTAGGACAAGAGACCCAGTACTTC
CASSLPQGVGQETQYF
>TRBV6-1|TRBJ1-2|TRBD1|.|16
TGTGCCAGCAGTGAAAGACAGGGGGCCGTCGGCTATGGCTACACCTTC
CASSERQGAVGYGYTF
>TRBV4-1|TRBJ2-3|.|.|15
TGCGCCAGCAGCCAAGCCGGGACTAGCACAGATACGCAGTATTTT
CASSQAGTSTDTQYF
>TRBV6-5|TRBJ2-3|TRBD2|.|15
TGTGCCAGCAGTCCTAGCGGGGGGGTCCCAGATACGCAGTATTTT
CASSPSGGVPDTQYF
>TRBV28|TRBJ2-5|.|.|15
TGTGCCAGCAGTTTATTTGGGCAGGGAAGCGAGACCCAGTACTTC
CASSLFGQGSETQYF
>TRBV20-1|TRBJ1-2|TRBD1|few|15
TGCAGTGCTAGTCCCTCGACAGGGGGCAACTATGGCTACACCTTC
CSASPSTGGNYGYTF
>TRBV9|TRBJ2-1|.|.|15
TGTGCCAGCAGCGTAGGAAGCGCTGCCTACAATGAGCAGTTCTTC
CASSVGSAAYNEQFF
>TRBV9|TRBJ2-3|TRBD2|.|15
TGTGCCAGCAGCGTAGGCGGGAGGGACGGGGATACGCAGTATTTT
CASSVGGRDGDTQYF
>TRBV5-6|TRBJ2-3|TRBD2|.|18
TGTGCCAGCAGATCGACTAGCGGGGGGCCTAGCGCCACAGATACGCAGTATTTT
CASRSTSGGPSATDTQYF
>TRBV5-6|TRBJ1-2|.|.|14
TGTGCCAGCAGCTTGTGGGGGGATTTCTATGGCTACACCTTC
CASSLWGDFYGYTF
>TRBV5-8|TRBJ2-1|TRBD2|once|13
TGTGCCGGGGGGACTAGCGTCTACAATGAGCAGTTCTTC
CAGGTSVYNEQFF
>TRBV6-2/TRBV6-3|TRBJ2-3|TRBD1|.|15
TGTGCCAGCAGTTACTCGACAGGGGGCGCAGATACGCAGTATTTT
CASSYSTGGADTQYF
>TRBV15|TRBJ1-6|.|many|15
TGTGCCACCAGCAGAGATGCGGGGTCGAGTTCACCCCTCCACTTT
CATSRDAGSSSPLHF
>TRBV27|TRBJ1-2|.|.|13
TGTGCCAGCAGTTTCCCTTCAGGGGATGGCTACACCTTC
CASSFPSGDGYTF
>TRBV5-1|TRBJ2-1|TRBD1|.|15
TGCGCCAGCAGCGGGATGAGGGGGCGAGACAATGAGCAGTTCTTC
CASSGMRGRDNEQFF
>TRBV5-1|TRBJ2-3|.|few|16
TGCGCCAGCAGCTTGTTTGGGGGGGCCGGCACAGATACGCAGTATTTT
CASSLFGGAGTDTQYF
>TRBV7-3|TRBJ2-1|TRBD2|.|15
TGTGCCAGCAGCAAGAGCGGGGGGGCCTACAATGAGCAGTTCTTC
CASSKSGGAYNEQFF
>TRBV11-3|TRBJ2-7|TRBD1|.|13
TGTGCCAGCAGCCAGACAGGGGGATTTGAGCAGTACTTC
CASSQTGGFEQYF
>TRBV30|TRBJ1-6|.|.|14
TGTGCCTGGAGTGGTGTAGACGGGAATTCACCCCTCCACTTT
CAWSGVDGNSPLHF